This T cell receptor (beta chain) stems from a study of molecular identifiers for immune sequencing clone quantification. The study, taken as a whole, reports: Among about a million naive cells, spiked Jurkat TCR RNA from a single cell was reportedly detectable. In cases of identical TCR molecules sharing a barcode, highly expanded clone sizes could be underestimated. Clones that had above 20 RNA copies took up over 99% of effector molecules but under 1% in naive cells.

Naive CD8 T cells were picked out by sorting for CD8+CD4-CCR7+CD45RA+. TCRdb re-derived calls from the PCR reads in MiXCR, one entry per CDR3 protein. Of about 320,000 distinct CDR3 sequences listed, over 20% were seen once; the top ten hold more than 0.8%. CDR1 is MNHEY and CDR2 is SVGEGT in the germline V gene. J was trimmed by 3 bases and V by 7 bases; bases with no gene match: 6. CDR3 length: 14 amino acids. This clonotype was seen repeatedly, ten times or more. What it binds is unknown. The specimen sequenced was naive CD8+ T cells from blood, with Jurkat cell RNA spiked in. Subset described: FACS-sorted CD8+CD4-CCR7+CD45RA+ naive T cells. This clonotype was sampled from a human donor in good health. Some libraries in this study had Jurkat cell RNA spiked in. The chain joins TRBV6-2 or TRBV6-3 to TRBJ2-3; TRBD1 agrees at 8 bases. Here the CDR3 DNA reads TGTGCCAGCACCTGGACAGGGATAACAGATACGCAGTATTTT. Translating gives CASTWTGITDTQYF.